These 8 T cell receptor beta chains originate from one sample sequenced in a study of shared clonotypes between healthy human individuals. Generated by immunoSEQ multiplex PCR, the TCRdb table keeps only in-frame clones and is missing some. Of roughly 2.6 million clones listed, around 90% are singletons. The sequencing sample was made of naive CD4+ T cells sorted from blood. Noted subset: CD45RA+ positively selected. These receptor sequences come from a man younger than 35 in good health.

The chain joins TRBV19 to TRBJ1-1; no clear D gene. The germline V and J ends were trimmed by 3 bases and 4 bases, with 9 bases remaining between them. This CDR3 is built from 13 residues. Looked up from germline, CDR1 is LNHDA and CDR2 is SQIVND (reference sequence). CDR3 in amino acids: CASSITTSTEAFF. The CDR3 DNA is TGTGCCAGTAGTATCACGACTAGCACTGAAGCTTTCTTT.

The gene calls are TRBV5-1 and TRBJ1-3, with D perhaps TRBD1 (6 bases). Trimming took 0 bases from V and 4 from J, leaving 8 bases between them. This CDR3 comprises 14 residues. Germline V CDR1 and CDR2: SGHRS, YFSETQ. The CDR3 here is CASSLVGQGNTIYF. The CDR3 bases are TGCGCCAGCAGCTTGGTCGGACAGGGAAACACCATATATTTT.

The chain links TRBV10-3 to TRBJ2-5, with a possible D match to TRBD1 (5 bases). Trimming left V 3 bases short and J 3 bases short, with 8 bases between. CDR3 size: 13 residues. Germline-derived CDR1 and CDR2 are ENHRY and SYGVKD. CDR3 sequence (DNA): TGTGCCATCAGTGATTCCAGGGAAGAGACCCAGTACTTC. It specifies CAISDSREETQYF.

The V gene is TRBV5-1, the J gene TRBJ1-4; D gene unclear. Trimming took 0 bases from V and 4 from J, leaving 7 bases between them. Germline lookup yields CDR1 SGHRS and CDR2 YFSETQ. The CDR3 extends over 14 amino acids. CDR3 in amino acids: CASSLGPVNEKLFF. CDR3 bases: TGCGCCAGCAGCTTGGGGCCAGTTAATGAAAAACTGTTTTTT.

Note on this clone: Other DNA sequences in the sample encode the same CDR3. The chain is built from TRBV18 and TRBJ1-5; TRBD1 might be the D (6 bases). Germline V gene data show CDR1 as KGHSH and CDR2 as LQKENI. The CDR3 loop spans 13 amino acids. The V gene lost 3 bases and the J gene lost 7 bases, with 10 bases spanning the gap. DNA for the CDR3: TGTGCCAGCTCACCGACACAGGGACAGCCCCAGCATTTT. It specifies CASSPTQGQPQHF.

V usage is TRBV30 and J usage is TRBJ2-3; D not certain. V lost 5 bases and J 4 bases, leaving 16 bases between the germline ends. Germline CDR1 is GTSNPN and CDR2 is SVGIG (reference sequence). The CDR3 runs 14 residues. The CDR3 here is CAWSYRALADTQYF. The DNA of the CDR3 is TGTGCCTGGTCCTACCGGGCCTTGGCAGATACGCAGTATTTT.

The V call is TRBV28, the J call TRBJ1-5; D perhaps matches TRBD1 (6 bases). The ends were cut back, 4 bases at V and 4 bases at J, with 14 bases in the middle. The CDR3 contains 15 residues. CDR1 and CDR2 from the germline V gene are MDHEN and SYDVKM. In nucleotides, the CDR3 is TGTGCCAGCAGTTCGACTGACAGGCTTAATCAGCCCCAGCATTTT. Translation: CASSSTDRLNQPQHF.

This chain joins TRBV2 and TRBJ2-1, with 12 bases lining up with TRBD1. V trimming: 6 bases; J trimming: 8 bases; junction bases outside the gene matches: 5. The CDR3 runs to 14 residues. The germline CDR1 and CDR2 sequences are SNHLY and FYNNEI. CDR3 bases: TGTGCCAGCAGCCCGGGACAGGGGGCGCATGAGCAGTTCTTC. This sequence encodes CASSPGQGAHEQFF.